Listed below are T cell receptor beta chains from one sample, sequenced in a study of blood T cell repertoires in COVID-19. The table came from immunoSEQ multiplex PCR; TCRdb's copy has only in-frame clones and leaves some out. The sample has roughly 140,000 clones; around 80% are singletons. Sample: peripheral blood. The receptors come from a woman aged 45-65 years in a cohort sampled during active or convalescent COVID-19. CDR3s include the opening cysteine and the closing phenylalanine or tryptophan. Part of the rows lack a size; the others show once, few, many or a class for expanded clones.

V	size	CDR3
TRBV27	.	CASSFGRGAYNEQFF
TRBV4-3	.	CASSQDYGNQPQHF
TRBV6-2/TRBV6-3	.	CASSYYRGFFTDTQYF
TRBV4-1	.	CASSQDGTSGGRTDTQYF
TRBV5-6	.	CASSLGANEQFF
TRBV12-2	.	CASRQQTGQPQHF
TRBV2	.	CASSGTGIWAFF
TRBV7-2	.	CASSLDRGTGETQYF
TRBV27	.	CASSSRRSSGANVLTF
TRBV18	.	CASSSTKGTEAFF
TRBV4-3	.	CASSQGARGDYGYTF
TRBV10-1	few	CATQRDLNTEAFF
TRBV7-8	.	CASSTGDRANYGYTF
TRBV5-1	.	CASSLGGQETQYF
TRBV9	.	CASSVGDRGRGYTF
TRBV6-5	.	CASGIPGVNEKLFF